This T cell receptor beta chain was documented in a study of cytomegalovirus exposure and HLA in healthy donors. Study conclusions and caveats: In vitro data verified a few CMV-associated chains as specific for CMV antigens. Earlier analysis yielded a pattern in which most TCR beta V segments were productive about 90% or about 30% of the time.

Between the trimmed V and J ends, which lost 4 bases and 0 bases, there was a span of 7 bases. This CDR3 spans 14 amino acids. CDR1 and CDR2 from the germline V gene are MDHEN and SYDVKM. This clone was detected once. Antigen unknown. The primer mix had 60 Vbeta and 13 Jbeta primers. Only in-frame clones appear in the TCRdb table, and some are missing; sequencing was by immunoSEQ multiplex PCR. The data show 200,000 or so clones, around 85% seen once. The specimen was PBMCs. The chain is built from TRBV28 and TRBJ1-5; D ambiguous. The clonotype originates from a man between 50 and 59 years old in good health and CMV-seronegative. The CDR3 spells CASSYQASNQPQHF. The CDR3 DNA is TGTGCCAGCAGTTACCAGGCTAGCAATCAGCCCCAGCATTTT. The full variable domain, with the rest looked up from reference TRBV28 and TRBJ1-5, is DVKVTQSSRYLVKRTGEKVFLECVQDMDHENMFWYRQDPGLGLRLIYFSYDVKMKEKGDIPEGYSVSREKKERFSLILESASTNQTSMYLCASSYQASNQPQHFGDGTRLSIL.